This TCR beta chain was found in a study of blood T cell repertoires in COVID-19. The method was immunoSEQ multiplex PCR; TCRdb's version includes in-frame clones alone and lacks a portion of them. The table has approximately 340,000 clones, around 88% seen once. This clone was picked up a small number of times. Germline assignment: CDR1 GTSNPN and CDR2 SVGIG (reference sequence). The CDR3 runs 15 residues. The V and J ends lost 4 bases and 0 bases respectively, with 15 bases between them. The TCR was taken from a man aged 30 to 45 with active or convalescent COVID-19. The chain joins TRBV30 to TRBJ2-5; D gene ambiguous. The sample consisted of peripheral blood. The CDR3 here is CAWTSVGRYQETQYF. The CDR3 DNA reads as TGTGCCTGGACTTCAGTGGGCAGGTACCAAGAGACCCAGTACTTC.